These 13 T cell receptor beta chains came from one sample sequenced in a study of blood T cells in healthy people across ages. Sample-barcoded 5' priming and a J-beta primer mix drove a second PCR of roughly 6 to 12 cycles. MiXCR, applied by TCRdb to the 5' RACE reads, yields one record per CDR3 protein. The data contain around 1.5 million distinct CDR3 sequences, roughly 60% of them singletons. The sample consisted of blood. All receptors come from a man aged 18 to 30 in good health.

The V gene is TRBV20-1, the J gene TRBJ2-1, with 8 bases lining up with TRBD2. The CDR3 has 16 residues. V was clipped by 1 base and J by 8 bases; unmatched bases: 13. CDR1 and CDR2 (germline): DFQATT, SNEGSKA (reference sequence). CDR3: CSARGVVAGPADEQFF. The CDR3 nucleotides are TGCAGTGCTAGAGGGGTTGTAGCGGGGCCCGCGGATGAGCAGTTCTTC.

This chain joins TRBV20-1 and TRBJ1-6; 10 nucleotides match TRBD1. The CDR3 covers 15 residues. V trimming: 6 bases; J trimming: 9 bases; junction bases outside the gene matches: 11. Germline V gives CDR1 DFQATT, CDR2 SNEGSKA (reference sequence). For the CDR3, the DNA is TGCAGTGCCCGAAAGGGGACAGGGGTCGGTTCACCCCTCCACTTT. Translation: CSARKGTGVGSPLHF.

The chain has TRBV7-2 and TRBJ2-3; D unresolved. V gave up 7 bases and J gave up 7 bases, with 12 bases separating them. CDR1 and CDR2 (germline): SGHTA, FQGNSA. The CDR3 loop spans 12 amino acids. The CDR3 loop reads CASTPLPNTQYF. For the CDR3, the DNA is TGTGCCAGCACCCCCCTCCCAAATACGCAGTATTTT.

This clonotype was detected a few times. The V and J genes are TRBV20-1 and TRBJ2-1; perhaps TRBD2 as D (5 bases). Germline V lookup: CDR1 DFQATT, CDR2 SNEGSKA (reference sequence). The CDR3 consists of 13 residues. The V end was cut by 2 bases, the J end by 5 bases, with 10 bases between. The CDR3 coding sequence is TGCAGTGCTAGAATGACTAATAACAATGAGCAGTTCTTC. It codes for CSARMTNNNEQFF.

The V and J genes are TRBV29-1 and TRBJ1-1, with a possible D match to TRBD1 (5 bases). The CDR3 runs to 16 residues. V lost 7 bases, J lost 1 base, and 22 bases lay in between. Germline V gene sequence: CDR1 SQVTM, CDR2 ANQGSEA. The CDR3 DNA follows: TGCAGCGCGTTGGGGGGGGAATGGACCCCGAACACTGAAGCTTTCTTT. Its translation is CSALGGEWTPNTEAFF.

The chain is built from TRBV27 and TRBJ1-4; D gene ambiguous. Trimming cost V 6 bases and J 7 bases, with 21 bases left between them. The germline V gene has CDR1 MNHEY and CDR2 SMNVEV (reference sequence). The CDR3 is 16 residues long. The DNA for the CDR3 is TGTGCCAGCAGCCAGGTCCGGGCAGGACGTAGTGAAAAACTGTTTTTT. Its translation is CASSQVRAGRSEKLFF.

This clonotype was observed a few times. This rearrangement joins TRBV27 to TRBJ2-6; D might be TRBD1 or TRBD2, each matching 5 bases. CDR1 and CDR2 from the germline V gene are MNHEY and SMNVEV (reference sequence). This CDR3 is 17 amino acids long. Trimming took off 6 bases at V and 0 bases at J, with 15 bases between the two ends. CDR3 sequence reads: CASSSRWGSSGANVLTF. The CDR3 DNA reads TGTGCCAGCAGCTCCCGGTGGGGGAGCTCTGGGGCCAACGTCCTGACTTTC. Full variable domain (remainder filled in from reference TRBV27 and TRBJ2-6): EAQVTQNPRYLITVTGKKLTVTCSQNMNHEYMSWYRQDPGLGLRQIYYSMNVEVTDKGDVPEGYKVSRKEKRNFPLILESPSPNQTSLYFCASSSRWGSSGANVLTFGAGSRLTVL.

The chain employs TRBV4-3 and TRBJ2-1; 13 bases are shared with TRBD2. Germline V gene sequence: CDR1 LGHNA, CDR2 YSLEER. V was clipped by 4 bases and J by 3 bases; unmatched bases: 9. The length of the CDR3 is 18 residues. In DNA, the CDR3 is TGCGCCAGCAGCCTGGCCCTCCGACTAGCGGGGGGCTACAATGAGCAGTTCTTC. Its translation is CASSLALRLAGGYNEQFF.

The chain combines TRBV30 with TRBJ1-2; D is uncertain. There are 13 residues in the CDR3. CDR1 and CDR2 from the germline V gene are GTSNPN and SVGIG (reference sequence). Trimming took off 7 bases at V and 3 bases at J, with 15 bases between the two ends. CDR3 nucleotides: TGTGCCTTGTCTTTAGGCCGCCACTATGGCTACACCTTC. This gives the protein CALSLGRHYGYTF.

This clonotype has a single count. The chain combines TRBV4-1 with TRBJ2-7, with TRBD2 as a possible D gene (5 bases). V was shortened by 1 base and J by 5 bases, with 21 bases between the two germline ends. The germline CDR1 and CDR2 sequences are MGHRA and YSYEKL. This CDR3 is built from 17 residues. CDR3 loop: CASSQGLYNDGMNEQYF. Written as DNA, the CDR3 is TGCGCCAGCAGCCAAGGTCTTTATAACGACGGGATGAACGAGCAGTACTTC.

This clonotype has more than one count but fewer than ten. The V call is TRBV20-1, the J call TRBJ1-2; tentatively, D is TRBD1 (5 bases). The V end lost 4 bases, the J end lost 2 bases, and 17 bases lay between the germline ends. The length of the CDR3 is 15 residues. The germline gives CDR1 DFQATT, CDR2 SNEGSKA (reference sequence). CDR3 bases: TGCAGTGCTAAGCCTCCCGGGGGGAACAACTATGGCTACACCTTC. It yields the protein CSAKPPGGNNYGYTF.

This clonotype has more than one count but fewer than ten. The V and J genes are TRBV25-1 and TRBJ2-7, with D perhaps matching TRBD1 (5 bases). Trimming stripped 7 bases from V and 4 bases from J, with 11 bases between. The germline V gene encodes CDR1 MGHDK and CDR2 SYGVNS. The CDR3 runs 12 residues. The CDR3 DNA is TGTGCCAGCATAGGGGTCCCATACGAGCAGTACTTC. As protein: CASIGVPYEQYF.

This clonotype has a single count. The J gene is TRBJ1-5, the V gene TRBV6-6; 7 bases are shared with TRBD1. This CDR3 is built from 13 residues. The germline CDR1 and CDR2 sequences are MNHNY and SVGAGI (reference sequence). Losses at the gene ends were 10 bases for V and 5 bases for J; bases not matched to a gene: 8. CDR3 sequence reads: CATRGGSHQPQHF. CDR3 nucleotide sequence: TGTGCCACCCGAGGGGGCTCACATCAGCCCCAGCATTTT.